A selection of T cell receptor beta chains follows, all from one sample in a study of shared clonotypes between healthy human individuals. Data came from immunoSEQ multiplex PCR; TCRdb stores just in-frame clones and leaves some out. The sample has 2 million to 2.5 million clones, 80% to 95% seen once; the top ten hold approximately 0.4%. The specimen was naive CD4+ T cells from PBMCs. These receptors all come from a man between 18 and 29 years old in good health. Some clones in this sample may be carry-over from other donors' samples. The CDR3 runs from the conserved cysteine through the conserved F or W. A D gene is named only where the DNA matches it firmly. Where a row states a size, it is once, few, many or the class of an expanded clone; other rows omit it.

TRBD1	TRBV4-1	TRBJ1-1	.	CASSRGQGLSTEAFF	TGCGCCAGCAGCCGAGGACAGGGTTTGAGCACTGAAGCTTTCTTT
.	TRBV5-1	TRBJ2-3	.	CASSYVGPGPTDTQYF	TGCGCCAGCAGCTACGTCGGGCCAGGCCCCACAGATACGCAGTATTTT
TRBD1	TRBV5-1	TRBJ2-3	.	CASSYGGQGRTDTQYF	TGCGCCAGCAGTTACGGGGGACAGGGACGCACAGATACGCAGTATTTT
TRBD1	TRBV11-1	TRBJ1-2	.	CASSVAGQGNSNYGYTF	TGTGCCAGCAGCGTAGCGGGACAGGGGAACTCTAACTATGGCTACACCTTC
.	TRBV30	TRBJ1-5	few	CAWSRAHNQPQHF	TGTGCCTGGAGTAGGGCCCACAATCAGCCCCAGCATTTT
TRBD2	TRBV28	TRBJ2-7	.	CASSAMGWREGLPSYEQYF	TGTGCCAGCAGTGCGATGGGATGGCGGGAGGGCCTCCCGTCCTACGAGCAGTACTTC
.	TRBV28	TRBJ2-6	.	CASHSPLLGYLSGANVLTF	TGTGCCAGTCACTCTCCCCTCTTAGGGTATCTCTCTGGGGCCAACGTCCTGACTTTC
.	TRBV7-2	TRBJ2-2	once	CASSLVATGELFF	TGTGCCAGCAGCTTAGTTGCCACCGGGGAGCTGTTTTTT
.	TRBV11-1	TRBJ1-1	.	CASSLLGARNTEAFF	TGTGCCAGCAGCTTACTGGGGGCAAGGAACACTGAAGCTTTCTTT
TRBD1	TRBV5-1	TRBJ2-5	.	CASKGTGAHRGETQYF	TGCGCCAGCAAAGGGACAGGGGCCCACCGAGGAGAGACCCAGTACTTC
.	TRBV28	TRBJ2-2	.	CASSFLGTSNTGELFF	TGTGCCAGCAGTTTCCTCGGGACTTCGAACACCGGGGAGCTGTTTTTT
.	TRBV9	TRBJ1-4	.	CASSVEQVGEKLFF	TGTGCCAGCAGCGTAGAACAGGTGGGGGAAAAACTGTTTTTT
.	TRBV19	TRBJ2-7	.	CASSRQTSSYEQYF	TGTGCCAGTAGCCGACAGACGAGCTCCTACGAGCAGTACTTC
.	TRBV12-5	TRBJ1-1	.	CASGTSGQSEAFF	TGTGCTAGTGGTACCTCGGGACAATCTGAAGCTTTCTTT
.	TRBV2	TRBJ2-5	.	CASTPRVETQYF	TGTGCCAGCACCCCACGGGTCGAGACCCAGTACTTC
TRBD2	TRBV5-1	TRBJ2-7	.	CASSPRNSSGVPYEQYF	TGCGCCAGCAGCCCCCGGAACTCTAGCGGGGTTCCCTACGAGCAGTACTTC
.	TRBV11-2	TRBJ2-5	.	CASSLDQDFQETQYF	TGTGCCAGCAGCTTAGATCAGGACTTCCAAGAGACCCAGTACTTC
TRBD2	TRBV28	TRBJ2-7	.	CASSRGASGSYEQYF	TGTGCCAGCAGTAGGGGGGCTAGCGGGAGCTACGAGCAGTACTTC
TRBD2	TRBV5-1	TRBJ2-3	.	CASSLVWGTSGKQELTDTQYF	TGCGCCAGCAGCTTGGTATGGGGGACTAGCGGGAAACAAGAACTAACCGATACGCAGTATTTT
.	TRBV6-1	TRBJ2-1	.	CASSEVGGFGSIYNEQFF	TGTGCCAGCAGTGAAGTAGGTGGGTTCGGCTCGATCTACAATGAGCAGTTCTTC
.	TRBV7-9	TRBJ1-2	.	CASSGNSPGPADGYTF	TGTGCCAGCAGCGGTAATTCGCCGGGCCCAGCCGATGGCTACACCTTC
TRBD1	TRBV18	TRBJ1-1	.	CASSPTGGATEAFF	TGTGCCAGCTCACCCACAGGGGGCGCAACTGAAGCTTTCTTT
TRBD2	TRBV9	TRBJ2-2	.	CASSPQAGSNTGELFF	TGTGCCAGCAGCCCACAAGCGGGAAGTAACACCGGGGAGCTGTTTTTT
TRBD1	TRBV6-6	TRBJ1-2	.	CAGGTGGWSYTF	TGTGCCGGAGGGACAGGGGGTTGGAGCTACACCTTC
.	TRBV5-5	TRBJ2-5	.	CASSTTSRLETQYF	TGTGCCAGCAGCACCACTAGCCGGTTGGAGACCCAGTACTTC
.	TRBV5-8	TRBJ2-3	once	CASSLRYYPYF	TGTGCCAGCAGCTTGAGGTATTACCCGTATTTT
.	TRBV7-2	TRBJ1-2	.	CASSLLAPGGYTF	TGTGCCAGCAGCTTATTGGCCCCCGGCGGCTACACCTTC
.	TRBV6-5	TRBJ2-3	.	CASKKGAYADTQYF	TGTGCCAGCAAGAAAGGGGCATACGCAGATACGCAGTATTTT
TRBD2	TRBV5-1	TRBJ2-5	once	CASSLDTGGTGETQYF	TGCGCCAGCAGCTTGGATACGGGAGGCACGGGAGAGACCCAGTACTTC
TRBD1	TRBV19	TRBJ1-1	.	CASNPPGQRTEAFF	TGTGCCAGTAATCCCCCGGGACAGCGAACTGAAGCTTTCTTT
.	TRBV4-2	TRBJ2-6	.	CASSSLRTGANVLTF	TGTGCCAGCAGCTCGTTGAGAACTGGGGCCAACGTCCTGACTTTC
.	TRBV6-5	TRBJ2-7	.	CASSSPGPNEQYF	TGTGCCAGCAGTTCCCCTGGGCCAAACGAGCAGTACTTC
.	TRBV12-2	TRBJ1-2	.	CASGPPATDYGYTF	TGTGCAAGTGGCCCTCCAGCGACGGACTATGGCTACACCTTC
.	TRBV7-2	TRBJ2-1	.	CASSPQANPYNEQFF	TGTGCCAGCAGCCCACAGGCTAACCCCTACAATGAGCAGTTCTTC
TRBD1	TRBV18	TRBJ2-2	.	CASSPPAGTGDTGELFF	TGTGCCAGCTCACCCCCCGCCGGGACAGGGGACACCGGGGAGCTGTTTTTT
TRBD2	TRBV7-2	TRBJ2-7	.	CASSQKSGSTHEQYF	TGTGCCAGCAGCCAAAAAAGCGGGAGCACCCACGAGCAGTACTTC
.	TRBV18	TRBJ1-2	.	CASSPEDSKGDGYTF	TGTGCCAGCTCACCCGAAGACTCTAAAGGGGATGGCTACACCTTC
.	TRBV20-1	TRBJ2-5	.	CSTGDGETQYF	TGCAGTACCGGAGACGGAGAGACCCAGTACTTC
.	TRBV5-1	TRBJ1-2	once	CASSLVQGGHYGYTF	TGCGCCAGCAGCTTGGTACAGGGCGGACACTATGGCTACACCTTC
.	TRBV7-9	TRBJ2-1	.	CASSLRGEQFF	TGTGCCAGCAGCTTAAGGGGTGAGCAGTTCTTC
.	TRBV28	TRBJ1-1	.	CASNFPPNTEAFF	TGTGCCAGCAATTTCCCCCCGAACACTGAAGCTTTCTTT
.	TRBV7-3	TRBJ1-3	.	CASSSATGTGNTIYF	TGTGCCAGCAGCTCAGCTACAGGGACTGGAAACACCATATATTTT
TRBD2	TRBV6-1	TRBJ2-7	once	CASGLAGGYEQYF	TGTGCCAGCGGACTAGCGGGAGGATACGAGCAGTACTTC
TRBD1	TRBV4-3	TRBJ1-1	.	CASSQDDRGRDTEAFF	TGCGCCAGCAGCCAAGATGACAGGGGAAGGGACACTGAAGCTTTCTTT
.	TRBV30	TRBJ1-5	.	CAWSRGFSNQPQHF	TGTGCCTGGAGCCGGGGGTTTAGCAATCAGCCCCAGCATTTT
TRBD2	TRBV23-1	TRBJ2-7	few	CASRGLAGGYEQYF	TGCGCCAGCAGAGGACTAGCGGGAGGGTACGAGCAGTACTTC
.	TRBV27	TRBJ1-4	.	CASSRTVSEKLFF	TGTGCCAGCAGCCGGACAGTAAGTGAAAAACTGTTTTTT
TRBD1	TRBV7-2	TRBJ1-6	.	CASSPQGSYNSPLHF	TGTGCCAGCAGCCCACAGGGGAGCTATAATTCACCCCTCCACTTT
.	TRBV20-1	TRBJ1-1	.	CSASPGSEAFF	TGCAGTGCTAGCCCAGGGTCTGAAGCTTTCTTT
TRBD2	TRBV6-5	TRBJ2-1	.	CASSLTTSGRYNEQFF	TGTGCCAGCAGTTTGACGACTAGCGGGAGGTACAATGAGCAGTTCTTC
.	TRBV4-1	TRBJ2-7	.	CASSQAITPLFDEQYF	TGCGCCAGCAGCCAAGCCATAACCCCCCTTTTCGACGAGCAGTACTTC
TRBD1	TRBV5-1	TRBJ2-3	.	CASSLSRGSTDTQYF	TGCGCCAGCAGCTTGAGCAGGGGGAGCACAGATACGCAGTATTTT
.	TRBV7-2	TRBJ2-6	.	CASSLDTAGANVLTF	TGTGCCAGCAGCTTAGATACGGCTGGGGCCAACGTCCTGACTTTC
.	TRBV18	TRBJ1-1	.	CASSTDLGTEAFF	TGTGCCAGCTCAACAGACCTTGGGACTGAAGCTTTCTTT
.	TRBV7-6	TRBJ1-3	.	CASSLGPGNTIYF	TGTGCCAGCAGCTTAGGGCCTGGAAACACCATATATTTT
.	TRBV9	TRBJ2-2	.	CASSEGTKNTGELFF	TGTGCCAGCAGCGAAGGGACAAAGAACACCGGGGAGCTGTTTTTT